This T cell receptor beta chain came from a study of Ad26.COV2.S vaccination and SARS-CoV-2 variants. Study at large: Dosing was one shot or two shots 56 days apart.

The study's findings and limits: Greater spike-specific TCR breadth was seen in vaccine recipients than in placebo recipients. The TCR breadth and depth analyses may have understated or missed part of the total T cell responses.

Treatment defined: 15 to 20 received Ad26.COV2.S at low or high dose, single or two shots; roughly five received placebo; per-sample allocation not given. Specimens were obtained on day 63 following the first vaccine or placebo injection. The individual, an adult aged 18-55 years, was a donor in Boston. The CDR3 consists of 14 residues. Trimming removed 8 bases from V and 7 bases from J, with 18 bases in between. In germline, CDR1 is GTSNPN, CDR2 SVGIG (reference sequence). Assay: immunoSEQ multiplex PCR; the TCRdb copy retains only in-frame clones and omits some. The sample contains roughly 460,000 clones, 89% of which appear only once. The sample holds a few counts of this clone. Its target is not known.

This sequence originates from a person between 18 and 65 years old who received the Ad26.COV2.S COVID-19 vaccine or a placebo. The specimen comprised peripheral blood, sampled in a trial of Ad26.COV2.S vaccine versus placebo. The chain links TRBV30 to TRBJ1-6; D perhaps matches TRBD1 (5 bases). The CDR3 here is CAGIGTSLNSPLHF. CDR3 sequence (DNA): TGTGCCGGAATCGGGACCTCACTAAATTCACCCCTCCACTTT.